These 6 T cell receptor beta chains share one sample of origin, sequenced in a study of T cells after yellow fever vaccination. In TCRdb, the 5' RACE reads were re-called with MiXCR into one record per CDR3 protein. Found here are some 200,000 distinct CDR3 sequences, about 3% of them singletons; the top ten hold under 3.5%. The specimen was CD4+ T cells sorted from PBMCs, collected 10 days after the yellow fever booster vaccination. These receptors originate from a man between 18 and 29 years old who received the YFV17D yellow fever vaccine.

This clonotype showed up just a few times. The chain is built from TRBV19 and TRBJ2-7, with D perhaps TRBD2 (6 bases). Trimming stripped 6 bases from V and 0 bases from J, with 21 bases between. CDR1 and CDR2 (germline): LNHDA, SQIVND (reference sequence). The CDR3 length is 17 residues. This chain's CDR3 is CASSYGGGGDGSYEQYF. The CDR3 coding sequence is TGTGCCAGTAGCTATGGGGGAGGAGGGGACGGCTCCTACGAGCAGTACTTC.

The J gene is TRBJ2-3, the V gene TRBV6-2 or TRBV6-3; 10 positions match TRBD2. CDR1 is MNHEY and CDR2 is SVGEGT in the germline V gene. The CDR3 has 14 residues. Trimming cost V 5 bases and J 3 bases; bases outside gene matches: 2. CDR3 region: CASSTGLATDTQYF. In DNA form, the CDR3 reads TGTGCCAGCAGTACGGGACTAGCGACAGATACGCAGTATTTT.

This clonotype was recorded many times. The chain joins TRBV28 to TRBJ2-3; D possibly corresponds to TRBD2 (5 bases). V shed 4 bases and J shed 7 bases, with 6 bases lying between them. Germline lookup yields CDR1 MDHEN and CDR2 SYDVKM. This CDR3 is 11 amino acids long. CDR3 coding DNA: TGTGCCAGCAGTTGGGAGTATACGCAGTATTTT. Protein sequence: CASSWEYTQYF.

This clonotype occurred many times. V gene TRBV7-9 combines with J gene TRBJ1-5, with 7 positions matching TRBD1. The V and J ends lost 0 bases and 9 bases, in that order; junction bases with no gene match: 11. The CDR3 is 16 amino acids. Germline V gives CDR1 SEHNR, CDR2 FQNEAQ (reference sequence). CDR3 amino acids: CASSLAAGDWTGPQHF. For the CDR3, the DNA is TGTGCCAGCAGCTTAGCGGCCGGGGACTGGACAGGGCCCCAGCATTTT.

This clonotype was found many times. The CDR3 reads CAITEGGRGYEQYF. The CDR3 bases are TGTGCCATCACCGAAGGGGGTAGAGGCTACGAGCAGTACTTC. This rearrangement joins TRBV10-3 to TRBJ2-7, with D perhaps TRBD1 (6 bases). In germline, CDR1 is ENHRY, CDR2 SYGVKD. The V end lost 7 bases, the J end lost 3 bases, and 16 bases lay between the germline ends. This CDR3 has 14 amino acids.

The sample holds a few counts of this clonotype. The rearrangement joins TRBV29-1 to TRBJ2-6, with D maybe TRBD1 (6 bases). CDR1 is SQVTM and CDR2 is ANQGSEA in the germline V gene. V shed 7 bases and J shed 0 bases, with 10 bases lying between them. The CDR3 runs 14 residues. CDR3 coding DNA: TGCAGCGCCGGGGACAACTCTGGGGCCAACGTCCTGACTTTC. Its translation: CSAGDNSGANVLTF.